The T cell receptor beta chain under discussion was sequenced for a study of CD8 T cells in Susac syndrome. Whole-study context: Of the sequenced Susac syndrome patients, roughly six had active disease and fewer than ten were in remission. Susac syndrome patients were untreated, on corticosteroids with some adding intravenous immunoglobulin, or on intravenous immunoglobulin only.

Reverse transcription of roughly 0.45 to 1 ug RNA was performed with random hexamers. Amplification of TCR beta CDR3 used immunoSEQ multiplex PCR across 54 Vbeta and 13 Jbeta. TCRdb re-called the immunoSEQ multiplex PCR reads with MiXCR, one entry per CDR3 protein. The sample lists 150,000 to 200,000 distinct CDR3 sequences, more than 85% seen once, with 0.087% in the top ten. This CDR3 is built from 14 residues. Germline trimming cut 6 bases from V and 3 bases from J; bases unmatched to any gene: 3. While CD8+ and CD4+ T cells were isolated negatively, TEMRA cells were enriched by FACS. The chain has TRBV12-3 or TRBV12-4 and TRBJ2-1; TRBD2 matches 9 bases. This TCR was sampled from a human donor with Susac syndrome. The sample consisted of CD4+ T cells from PBMCs. The chain's CDR3 is CASSLAGHYNEQFF. The CDR3 DNA is TGTGCCAGCAGCCTAGCGGGACACTACAATGAGCAGTTCTTC.